A single sample gave rise to the 5 T cell receptor beta chains below, sequenced in a study of T cell clonotyping in hematopoietic cell transplantation. Assay used: immunoSEQ multiplex PCR; TCRdb lists only in-frame clones, some missing. The sample yields 15,000 to 20,000 clones, about nine tenths seen once. Material: peripheral blood mononuclear cells. The receptors were sampled from a man aged 35-49 years in good health. Some clones in this sample may be carry-over from other donors' samples.

V gene TRBV4-3 combines with J gene TRBJ1-2; possibly TRBD1 for D (5 bases). Trimming left V 4 bases short and J 8 bases short, with 17 bases between. There are 14 residues in the CDR3. Germline lookup yields CDR1 LGHNA and CDR2 YSLEER. The CDR3 coding sequence is TGCGCCAGCAGCCGGACAACTGAGATGGGAGGCTACACCTTC. Its translation: CASSRTTEMGGYTF.

The chain employs TRBV2 and TRBJ1-2; the D gene is possibly TRBD1 (6 bases). Trimming stripped 3 bases from V and 2 bases from J, with 13 bases between. Germline CDR1 SNHLY, CDR2 FYNNEI. The CDR3 extends over 15 amino acids. The CDR3: CASSDRGLNNYGYTF. CDR3 in DNA: TGTGCCAGCAGTGACCGGGGGCTAAACAACTATGGCTACACCTTC. Filled out from reference TRBV2 and TRBJ1-2, the complete variable domain reads EPEVTQTPSHQVTQMGQEVILRCVPISNHLYFYWYRQILGQKVEFLVSFYNNEISEKSEIFDDQFSVERPDGSNFTLKIRSTKLEDSAMYFCASSDRGLNNYGYTFGSGTRLTVV.

This chain's CDR3 is CASSSDPRETQYF. The DNA for the CDR3 is TGTGCCAGCAGTTCAGACCCGCGAGAGACCCAGTACTTC. The gene calls are TRBV27 and TRBJ2-5, with D unresolved. CDR1 and CDR2 from the germline V gene are MNHEY and SMNVEV (reference sequence). V was pared by 4 bases and J by 4 bases, with 10 bases between. This CDR3 is built from 13 residues.

The chain links TRBV19 to TRBJ1-5, with D perhaps matching TRBD1 (6 bases). Germline V gene data show CDR1 as LNHDA and CDR2 as SQIVND (reference sequence). The CDR3 is 17 residues long. V lost 3 bases to trimming and J lost 3 bases, with 18 bases between them. In DNA, the CDR3 is TGTGCCAGTAGTATGGTAAGCCGGGGGCAGTCCAATCAGCCCCAGCATTTT. This sequence encodes CASSMVSRGQSNQPQHF.

The chain uses TRBV7-9 and TRBJ2-1; TRBD2 is a possible D gene (6 bases). V was pared by 4 bases and J by 9 bases, with 10 bases between. Germline V gives CDR1 SEHNR, CDR2 FQNEAQ (reference sequence). The CDR3 covers 12 residues. The chain's CDR3 is CASSSFGGEQFF. The DNA for the CDR3 is TGTGCCAGCAGCTCGTTCGGGGGTGAGCAGTTCTTC.